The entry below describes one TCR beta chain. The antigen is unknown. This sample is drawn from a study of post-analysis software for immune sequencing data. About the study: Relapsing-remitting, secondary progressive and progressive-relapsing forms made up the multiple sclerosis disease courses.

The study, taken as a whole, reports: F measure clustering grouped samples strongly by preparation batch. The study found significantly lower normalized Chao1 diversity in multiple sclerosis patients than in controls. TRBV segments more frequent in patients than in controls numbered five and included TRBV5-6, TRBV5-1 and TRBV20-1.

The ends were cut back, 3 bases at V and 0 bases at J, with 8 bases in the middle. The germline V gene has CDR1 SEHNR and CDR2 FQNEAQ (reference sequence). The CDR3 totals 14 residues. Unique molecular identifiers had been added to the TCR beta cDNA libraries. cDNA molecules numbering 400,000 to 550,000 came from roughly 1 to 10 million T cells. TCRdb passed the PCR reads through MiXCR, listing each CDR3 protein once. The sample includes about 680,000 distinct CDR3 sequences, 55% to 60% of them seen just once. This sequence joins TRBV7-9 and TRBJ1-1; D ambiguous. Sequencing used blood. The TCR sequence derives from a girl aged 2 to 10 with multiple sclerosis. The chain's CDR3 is CASSFGLLNTEAFF. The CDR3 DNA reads TGTGCCAGCAGCTTCGGTCTGTTGAACACTGAAGCTTTCTTT.